The 11 T cell receptor beta chains below come from one sample, sequenced in a study of blood T cell repertoires in COVID-19. Measured with immunoSEQ multiplex PCR; TCRdb has only the in-frame clones, and not every one. The table records fewer than 300,000 clones, about 90% of them present only once. Sequencing was carried out using peripheral blood. Every receptor here comes from a woman in her 50s with COVID-19, enrolled during active disease.

The chain is built from TRBV6-5 and TRBJ1-5; possibly TRBD1 for D (6 bases). CDR1 is MNHEY, CDR2 SVGAGI, per germline. V gave up 4 bases and J gave up 6 bases, with 16 bases separating them. This CDR3 spans 15 amino acids. CDR3 loop: CASSSGGQGVQPQHF. The CDR3 DNA reads as TGTGCCAGCAGTTCGGGGGGGCAAGGGGTTCAGCCCCAGCATTTT.

The V gene is TRBV7-9, the J gene TRBJ2-1; 8 bases fit TRBD2. The length of the CDR3 is 14 residues. The trim removed 6 bases at V and 8 bases at J, leaving 9 bases unmatched. Germline V gene data show CDR1 as SEHNR and CDR2 as FQNEAQ (reference sequence). CDR3 amino acids: CASRKGLVAHEQFF. The DNA for the CDR3 is TGTGCCAGCAGGAAGGGACTAGTTGCCCATGAGCAGTTCTTC.

This clone has only a few counts. Sequence at one end of the junction differs from germline and may be a read error. The chain has TRBV6-1 and TRBJ2-6; TRBD2 might be the D (5 bases). The germline gives CDR1 MNHNS, CDR2 SASEGT. There are 15 residues in the CDR3. The CDR3 sequence: CASREGGSGANVLTF. The CDR3 nucleotides are TGTGCCAGCAGGGAAGGAGGCTCTGGGGCCAACGTCCTGACTTTC.

This clone is a singleton in its sample. V gene TRBV19 combines with J gene TRBJ2-2; possible D gene TRBD2, 5 bases. Looked up from germline, CDR1 is LNHDA and CDR2 is SQIVND (reference sequence). CDR3 length: 16 residues. V was pared by 10 bases and J by 2 bases, with 20 bases between. CDR3 DNA: TGTGCCACCGATCGGGGAGTAGCAGTTAACACCGGGGAGCTGTTTTTT. Amino acids: CATDRGVAVNTGELFF.

J is TRBJ1-1 and V is TRBV11-3; 8 bases are a match to TRBD1. CDR3 length: 13 residues. CDR1 SGHNT and CDR2 YENEEA come from the germline V gene. V lost 6 bases to trimming and J lost 1 base; unmatched junction nucleotides: 1. In DNA, the CDR3 is TGTGCCAGCAGGACAGGGGCGAACACTGAAGCTTTCTTT. Amino acid sequence: CASRTGANTEAFF.

The chain combines TRBV3-1 (or the pseudogene TRBV3-2) with TRBJ1-5; 7 bases align to TRBD1. The ends lost 4 bases at V and 0 bases at J; junction bases unmatched: 6. Germline V gives CDR1 LGHDT, CDR2 YNNKEL (reference sequence). The CDR3 length is 16 residues. The CDR3 bases are TGTGCCAGCAGCCTCGGGACAGTCTATAGCAATCAGCCCCAGCATTTT. As protein: CASSLGTVYSNQPQHF.

The chain uses TRBV30 and TRBJ2-4; 9 nucleotides align to TRBD2. V was clipped by 8 bases and J by 1 base; unmatched bases: 6. Germline CDR1 reads GTSNPN; CDR2 reads SVGIG (reference sequence). This CDR3 is built from 14 residues. CDR3 sequence (DNA): TGTGCCACGCGGGGGGGAACGGCCAAAAACATTCAGTACTTC. This translates into CATRGGTAKNIQYF.

The rearrangement uses TRBV30 and TRBJ1-1; TRBD1 matches at 11 bases. V lost 2 bases to trimming and J lost 3 bases; unmatched junction nucleotides: 2. CDR3 length: 14 amino acids. Germline V gives CDR1 GTSNPN, CDR2 SVGIG (reference sequence). CDR3 protein: CAWSWGQGDTEAFF. The CDR3 DNA follows: TGTGCCTGGAGTTGGGGACAGGGGGACACTGAAGCTTTCTTT.

A single count supports this clone. The J gene is TRBJ2-4, the V gene TRBV9, with 8 nucleotides matching TRBD2. The CDR3 has 16 amino acids. Per germline, CDR1 SGDLS and CDR2 YYNGEE. The V gene end was trimmed by 0 bases and the J gene end by 3 bases; junction bases not matched to a gene: 5. This CDR3 is CASSVGSGGVKNIQYF. The CDR3 coding sequence is TGTGCCAGCAGCGTAGGTTCGGGAGGGGTCAAAAACATTCAGTACTTC.

DNA of the CDR3: TGTGCCAGCAGTCGAGAGGGGAACACTGAAGCTTTCTTT. This sequence encodes CASSREGNTEAFF. The chain couples TRBV6-4 to TRBJ1-1; the D is unclear. Germline V gives CDR1 MRHNA, CDR2 SNTAGT. V lost 5 bases, J lost 1 base, and 8 bases lay in between. The CDR3 is 13 residues long.

The chain carries TRBV21-1 and TRBJ2-3; the listed D gene, TRBD2, was not tested against the DNA. TRBV21-1 is recorded as a pseudogene. The CDR3 totals 17 residues. The CDR3 DNA follows: TGTGCCAGCAGCAAATTCTCCGGGACTAGCGGCACAGATACGCAGTATTTT. Its translation is CASSKFSGTSGTDTQYF.